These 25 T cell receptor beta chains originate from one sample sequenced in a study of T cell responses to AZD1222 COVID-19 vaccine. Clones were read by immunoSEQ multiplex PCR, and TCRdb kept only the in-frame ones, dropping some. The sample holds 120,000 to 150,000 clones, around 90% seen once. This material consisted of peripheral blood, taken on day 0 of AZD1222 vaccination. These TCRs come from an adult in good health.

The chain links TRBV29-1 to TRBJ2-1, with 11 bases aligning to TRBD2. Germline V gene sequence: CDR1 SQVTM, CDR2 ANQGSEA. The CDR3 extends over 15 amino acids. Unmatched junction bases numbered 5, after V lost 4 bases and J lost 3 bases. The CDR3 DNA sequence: TGCAGCGTTGTAGCGGGAGGGGTCGGCTACAATGAGCAGTTCTTC. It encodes CSVVAGGVGYNEQFF.

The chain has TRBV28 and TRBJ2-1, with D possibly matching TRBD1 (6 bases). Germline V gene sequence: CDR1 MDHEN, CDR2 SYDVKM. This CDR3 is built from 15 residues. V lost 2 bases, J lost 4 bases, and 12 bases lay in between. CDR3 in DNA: TGTGCCAGCAGTTTAATGGGGGCCGGGTACAATGAGCAGTTCTTC. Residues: CASSLMGAGYNEQFF.

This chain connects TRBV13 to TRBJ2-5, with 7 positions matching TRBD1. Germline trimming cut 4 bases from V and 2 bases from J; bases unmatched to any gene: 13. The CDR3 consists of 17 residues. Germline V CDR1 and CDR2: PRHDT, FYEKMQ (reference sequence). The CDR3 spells CASSSSTGQRTQETQYF. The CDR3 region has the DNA TGTGCCAGCAGCTCCTCTACGGGACAGAGGACTCAAGAGACCCAGTACTTC.

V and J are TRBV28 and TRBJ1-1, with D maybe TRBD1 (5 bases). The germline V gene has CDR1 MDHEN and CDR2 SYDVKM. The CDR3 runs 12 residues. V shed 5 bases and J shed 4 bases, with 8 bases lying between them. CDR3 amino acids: CASSTGATEAFF. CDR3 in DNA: TGTGCCAGCAGTACCGGGGCCACTGAAGCTTTCTTT.

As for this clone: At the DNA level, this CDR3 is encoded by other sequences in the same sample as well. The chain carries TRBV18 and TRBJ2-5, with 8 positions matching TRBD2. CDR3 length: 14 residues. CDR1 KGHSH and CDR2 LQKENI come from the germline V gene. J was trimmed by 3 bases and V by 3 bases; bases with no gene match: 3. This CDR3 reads CASSPGLAKETQYF. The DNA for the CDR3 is TGTGCCAGCTCACCCGGACTAGCTAAAGAGACCCAGTACTTC.

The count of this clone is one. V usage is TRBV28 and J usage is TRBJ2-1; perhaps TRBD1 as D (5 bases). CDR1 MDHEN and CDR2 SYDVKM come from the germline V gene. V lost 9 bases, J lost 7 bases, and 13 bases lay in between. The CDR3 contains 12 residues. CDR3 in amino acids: CASVQAGNEQFF. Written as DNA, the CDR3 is TGTGCCAGTGTCCAAGCAGGGAATGAGCAGTTCTTC.

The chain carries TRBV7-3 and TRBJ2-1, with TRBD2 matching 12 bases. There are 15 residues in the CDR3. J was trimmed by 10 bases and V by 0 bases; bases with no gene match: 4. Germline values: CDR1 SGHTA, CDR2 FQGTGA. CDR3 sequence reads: CASSLTLAGGGEQFF. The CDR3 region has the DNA TGTGCCAGCAGCTTAACACTAGCGGGAGGAGGGGAGCAGTTCTTC.

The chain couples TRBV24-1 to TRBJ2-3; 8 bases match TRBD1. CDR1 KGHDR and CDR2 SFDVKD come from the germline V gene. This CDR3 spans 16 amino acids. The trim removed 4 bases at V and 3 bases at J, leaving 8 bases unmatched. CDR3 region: CATSEGTGRGTDTQYF. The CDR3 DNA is TGTGCCACCAGTGAGGGGACAGGTCGGGGTACAGATACGCAGTATTTT.

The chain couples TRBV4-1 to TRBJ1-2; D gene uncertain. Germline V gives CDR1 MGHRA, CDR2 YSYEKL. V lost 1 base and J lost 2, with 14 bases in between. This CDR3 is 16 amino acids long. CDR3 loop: CASSQVSSGPNYGYTF. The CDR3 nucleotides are TGCGCCAGCAGCCAAGTATCGTCGGGTCCCAACTATGGCTACACCTTC.

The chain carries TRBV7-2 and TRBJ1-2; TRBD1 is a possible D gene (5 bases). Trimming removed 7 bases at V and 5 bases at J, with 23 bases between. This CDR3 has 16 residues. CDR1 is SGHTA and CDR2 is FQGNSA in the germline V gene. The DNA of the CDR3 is TGTGCCAGCACCTTCCGGGGGGGTCGCTTCACATATGGCTACACCTTC. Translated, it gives CASTFRGGRFTYGYTF.

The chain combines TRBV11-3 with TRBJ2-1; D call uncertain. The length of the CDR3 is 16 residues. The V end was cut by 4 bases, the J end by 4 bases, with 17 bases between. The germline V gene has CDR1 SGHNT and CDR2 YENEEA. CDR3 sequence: CASSSSRTNIYNEQFF. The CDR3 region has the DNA TGTGCCAGCAGCTCGTCCCGGACCAACATTTACAATGAGCAGTTCTTC.

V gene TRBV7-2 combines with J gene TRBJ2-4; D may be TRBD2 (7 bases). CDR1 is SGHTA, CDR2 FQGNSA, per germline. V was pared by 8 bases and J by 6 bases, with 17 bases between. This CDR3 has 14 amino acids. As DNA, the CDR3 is TGTGCCAGCGACTCGAAGGGGGAGGGAAACATTCAGTACTTC. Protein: CASDSKGEGNIQYF.

Here the CDR3 DNA reads TGTGCCAGCAGCTTGGGGACAGGAACCAAACTGTTTTTT. This translates into CASSLGTGTKLFF. The chain has TRBV5-6 and TRBJ1-4, with 7 bases matching TRBD1. With 0 bases clipped from V and 11 bases from J, the junction kept 4 bases outside the gene matches. The CDR3 sequence is 13 residues long. Germline V gene lookup returns CDR1 SGHDT and CDR2 YYEEEE.

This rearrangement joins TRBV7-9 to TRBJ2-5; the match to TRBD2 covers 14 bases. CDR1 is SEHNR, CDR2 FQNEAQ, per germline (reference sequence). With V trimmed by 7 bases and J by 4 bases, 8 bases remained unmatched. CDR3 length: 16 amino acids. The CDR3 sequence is CASISGTSGRRETQYF. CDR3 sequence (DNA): TGTGCCAGCATCTCGGGGACTAGCGGGAGAAGAGAGACCCAGTACTTC.

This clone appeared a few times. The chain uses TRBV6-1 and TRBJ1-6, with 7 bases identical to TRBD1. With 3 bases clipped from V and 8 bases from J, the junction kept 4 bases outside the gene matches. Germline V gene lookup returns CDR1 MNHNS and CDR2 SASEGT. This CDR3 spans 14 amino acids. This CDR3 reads CASSDGTDYSPLHF. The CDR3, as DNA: TGTGCCAGCAGTGATGGGACAGACTATTCACCCCTCCACTTT.

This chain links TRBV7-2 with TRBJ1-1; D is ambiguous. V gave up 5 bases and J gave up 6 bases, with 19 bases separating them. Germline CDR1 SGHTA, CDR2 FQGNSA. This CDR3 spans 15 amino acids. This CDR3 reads CASSLGDFGYAEAFF. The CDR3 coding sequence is TGTGCCAGCAGCCTCGGGGATTTTGGATATGCTGAAGCTTTCTTT.

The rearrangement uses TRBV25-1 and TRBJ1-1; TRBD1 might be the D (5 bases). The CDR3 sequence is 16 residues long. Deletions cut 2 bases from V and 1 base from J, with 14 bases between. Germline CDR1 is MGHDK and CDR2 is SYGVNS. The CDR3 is CASSERAGRRNTEAFF. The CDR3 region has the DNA TGTGCCAGCAGTGAAAGGGCAGGGAGAAGGAACACTGAAGCTTTCTTT. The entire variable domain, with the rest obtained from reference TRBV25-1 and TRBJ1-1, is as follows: EADIYQTPRYLVIGTGKKITLECSQTMGHDKMYWYQQDPGMELHLIHYSYGVNSTEKGDLSSESTVSRIRTEHFPLTLESARPSHTSQYLCASSERAGRRNTEAFFGQGTRLTVV.

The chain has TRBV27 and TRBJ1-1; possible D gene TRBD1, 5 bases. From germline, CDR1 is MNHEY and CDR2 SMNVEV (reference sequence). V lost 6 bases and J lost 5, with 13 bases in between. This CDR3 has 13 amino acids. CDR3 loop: CASRSGGETEAFF. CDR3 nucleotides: TGTGCCAGCAGAAGTGGAGGGGAAACTGAAGCTTTCTTT.

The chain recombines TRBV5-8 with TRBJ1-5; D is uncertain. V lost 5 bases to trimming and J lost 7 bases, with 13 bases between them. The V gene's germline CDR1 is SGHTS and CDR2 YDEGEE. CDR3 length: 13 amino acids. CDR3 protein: CASSSTETQPQHF. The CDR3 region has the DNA TGTGCCAGCAGTTCAACAGAGACCCAGCCCCAGCATTTT.

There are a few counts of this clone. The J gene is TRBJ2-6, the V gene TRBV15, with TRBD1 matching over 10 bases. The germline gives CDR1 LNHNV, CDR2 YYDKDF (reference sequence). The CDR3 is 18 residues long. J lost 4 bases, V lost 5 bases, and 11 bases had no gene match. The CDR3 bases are TGTGCCACCAGCCCGAAGGAGACAGGGGGCTCCGGGGCCAACGTCCTGACTTTC. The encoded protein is CATSPKETGGSGANVLTF.

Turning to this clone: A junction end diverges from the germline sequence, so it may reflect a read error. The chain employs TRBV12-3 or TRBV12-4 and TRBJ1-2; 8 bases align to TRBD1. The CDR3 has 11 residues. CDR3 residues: CASSLRQGFSF. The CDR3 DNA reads TGTGCCAGCAGTTTAAGACAGGGGTTTTCCTTC.

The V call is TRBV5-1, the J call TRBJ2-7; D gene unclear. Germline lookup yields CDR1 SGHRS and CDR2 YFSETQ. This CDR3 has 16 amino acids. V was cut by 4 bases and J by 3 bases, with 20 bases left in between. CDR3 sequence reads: CASSLVQTGGLYEQYF. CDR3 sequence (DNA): TGCGCCAGCAGCCTGGTACAAACCGGTGGTCTCTACGAGCAGTACTTC.

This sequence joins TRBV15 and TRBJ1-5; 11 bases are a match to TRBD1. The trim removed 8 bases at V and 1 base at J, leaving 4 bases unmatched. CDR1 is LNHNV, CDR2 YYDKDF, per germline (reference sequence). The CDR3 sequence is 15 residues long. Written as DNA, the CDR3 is TGTGCCACCCGGACAGGGGGCGGAAGCAATCAGCCCCAGCATTTT. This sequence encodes CATRTGGGSNQPQHF. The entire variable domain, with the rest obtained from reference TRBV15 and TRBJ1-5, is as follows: DAMVIQNPRYQVTQFGKPVTLSCSQTLNHNVMYWYQQKSSQAPKLLFHYYDKDFNNEADTPDNFQSRRPNTSFCFLDIRSPGLGDTAMYLCATRTGGGSNQPQHFGDGTRLSIL.

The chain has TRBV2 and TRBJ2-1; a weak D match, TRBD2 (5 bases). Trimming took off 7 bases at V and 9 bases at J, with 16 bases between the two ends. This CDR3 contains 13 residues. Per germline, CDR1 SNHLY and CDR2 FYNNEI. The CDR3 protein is CASTQIAGGEQFF. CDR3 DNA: TGTGCCAGCACCCAGATCGCGGGTGGTGAGCAGTTCTTC.

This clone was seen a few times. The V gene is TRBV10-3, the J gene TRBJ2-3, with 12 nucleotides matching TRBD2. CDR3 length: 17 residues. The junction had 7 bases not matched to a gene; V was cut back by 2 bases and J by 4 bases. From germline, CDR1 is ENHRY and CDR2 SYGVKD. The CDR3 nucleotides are TGTGCCATCAGTGAGGAAGGGACTAGCGGGCCCCCAGATACGCAGTATTTT. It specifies CAISEEGTSGPPDTQYF.